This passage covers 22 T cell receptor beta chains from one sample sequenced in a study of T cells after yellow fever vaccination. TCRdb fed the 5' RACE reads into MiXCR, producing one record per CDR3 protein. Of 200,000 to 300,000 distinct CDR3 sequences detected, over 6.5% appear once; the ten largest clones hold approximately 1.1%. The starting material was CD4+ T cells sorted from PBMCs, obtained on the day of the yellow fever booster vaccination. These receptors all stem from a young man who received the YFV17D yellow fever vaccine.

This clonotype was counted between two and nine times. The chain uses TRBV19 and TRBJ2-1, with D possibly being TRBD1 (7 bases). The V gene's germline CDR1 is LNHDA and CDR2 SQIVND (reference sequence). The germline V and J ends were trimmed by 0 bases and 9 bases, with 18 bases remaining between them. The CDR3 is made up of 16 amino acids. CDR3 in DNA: TGTGCCAGTAGTATAGATCGGGCAGGGGGGCACAGTGAGCAGTTCTTC. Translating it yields CASSIDRAGGHSEQFF. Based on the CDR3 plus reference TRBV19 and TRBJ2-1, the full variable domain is DGGITQSPKYLFRKEGQNVTLSCEQNLNHDAMYWYRQDPGQGLRLIYYSQIVNDFQKGDIAEGYSVSREKKESFPLTVTSAQKNPTAFYLCASSIDRAGGHSEQFFGPGTRLTVL.

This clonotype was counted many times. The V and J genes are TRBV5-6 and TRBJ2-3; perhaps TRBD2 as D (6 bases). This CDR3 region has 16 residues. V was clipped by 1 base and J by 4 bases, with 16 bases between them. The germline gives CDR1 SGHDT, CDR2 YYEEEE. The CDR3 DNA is TGTGCCAGCAGCTTGCTGGCGGGAATGCGTCCAGATACGCAGTATTTT. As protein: CASSLLAGMRPDTQYF.

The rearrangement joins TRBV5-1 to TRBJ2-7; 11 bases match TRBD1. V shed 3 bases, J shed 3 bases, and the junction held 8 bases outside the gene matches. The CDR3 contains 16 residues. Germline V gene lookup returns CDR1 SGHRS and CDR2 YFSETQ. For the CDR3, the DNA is TGCGCCAGCAGCTCTGGGGCCGGGACAGGGGGCTACGAGCAGTACTTC. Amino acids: CASSSGAGTGGYEQYF.

Here the CDR3 DNA reads TGCAGCGTTGAAGCTCGCCAGGGTAGGTTAAACACTGAAGCTTTCTTT. Residues: CSVEARQGRLNTEAFF. This chain connects TRBV29-1 to TRBJ1-1; a possible D gene is TRBD1 (5 bases). Between the trimmed V and J ends, which lost 1 base and 2 bases, there was a span of 17 bases. CDR3 length: 16 residues. Germline V CDR1 and CDR2: SQVTM, ANQGSEA. Together with reference TRBV29-1 and TRBJ1-1, the CDR3 gives the full variable domain: SAVISQKPSRDICQRGTSLTIQCQVDSQVTMMFWYRQQPGQSLTLIATANQGSEATYESGFVIDKFPISRPNLTFSTLTVSNMSPEDSSIYLCSVEARQGRLNTEAFFGQGTRLTVV.

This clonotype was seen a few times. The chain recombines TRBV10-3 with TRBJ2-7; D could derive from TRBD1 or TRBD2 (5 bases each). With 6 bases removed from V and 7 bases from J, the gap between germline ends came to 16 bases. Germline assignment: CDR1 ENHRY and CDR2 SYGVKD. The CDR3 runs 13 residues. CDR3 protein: CAIRLGTVEEQYF. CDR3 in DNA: TGTGCCATCAGATTGGGGACGGTGGAGGAGCAGTACTTC.

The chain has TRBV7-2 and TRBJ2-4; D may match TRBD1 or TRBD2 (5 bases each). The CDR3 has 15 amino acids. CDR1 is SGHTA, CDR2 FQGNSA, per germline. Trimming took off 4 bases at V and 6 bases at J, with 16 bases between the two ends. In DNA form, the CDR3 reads TGTGCCAGCAGCTCATGGGACCAAGCCGGAAACATTCAGTACTTC. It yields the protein CASSSWDQAGNIQYF.

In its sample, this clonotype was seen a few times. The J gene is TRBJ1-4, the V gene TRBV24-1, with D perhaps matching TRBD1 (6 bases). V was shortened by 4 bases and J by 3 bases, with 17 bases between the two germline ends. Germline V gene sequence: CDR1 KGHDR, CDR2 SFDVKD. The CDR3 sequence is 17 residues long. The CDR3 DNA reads TGTGCCACCAGTGACCTCACCCGACAGGAACCTAATGAAAAACTGTTTTTT. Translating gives CATSDLTRQEPNEKLFF.

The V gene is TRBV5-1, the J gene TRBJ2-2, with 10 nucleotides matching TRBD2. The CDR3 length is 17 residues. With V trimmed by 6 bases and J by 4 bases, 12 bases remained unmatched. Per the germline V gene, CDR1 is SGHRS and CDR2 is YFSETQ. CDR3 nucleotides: TGCGCCAGCAACCCCCAACTAGCGGGGCTTTCCACCGGGGAGCTGTTTTTT. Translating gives CASNPQLAGLSTGELFF.

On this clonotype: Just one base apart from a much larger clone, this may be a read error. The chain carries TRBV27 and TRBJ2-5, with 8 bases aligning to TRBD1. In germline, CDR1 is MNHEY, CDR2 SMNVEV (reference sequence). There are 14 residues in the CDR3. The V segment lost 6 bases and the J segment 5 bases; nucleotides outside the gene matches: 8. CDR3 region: CASRSGQGWETQYF. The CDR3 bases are TGTGCCAGCAGGTCCGGACAGGGATGGGAGACCCAGTACTTC.

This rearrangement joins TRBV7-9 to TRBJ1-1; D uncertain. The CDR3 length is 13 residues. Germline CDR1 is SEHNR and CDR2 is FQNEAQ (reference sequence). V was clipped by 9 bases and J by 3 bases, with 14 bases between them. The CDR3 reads CARRPGVHTEAFF. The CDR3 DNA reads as TGTGCCAGACGGCCCGGGGTTCACACTGAAGCTTTCTTT.

The CDR3 region is CASSPAGFSGTPGQFF. CDR3 nucleotide sequence: TGTGCCAGCAGCCCGGCAGGTTTTAGCGGGACCCCGGGGCAGTTCTTC. This chain uses TRBV7-3 with TRBJ2-1, with 8 nucleotides matching TRBD2. CDR1 is SGHTA and CDR2 is FQGTGA in the germline V gene. The CDR3 covers 16 residues. The V gene end was trimmed by 5 bases and the J gene end by 12 bases; junction bases not matched to a gene: 18.

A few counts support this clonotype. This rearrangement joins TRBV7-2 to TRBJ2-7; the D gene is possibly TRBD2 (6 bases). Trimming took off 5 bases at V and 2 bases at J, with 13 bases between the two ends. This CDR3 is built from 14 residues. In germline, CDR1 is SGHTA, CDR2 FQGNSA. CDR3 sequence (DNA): TGTGCCAGCAGCCGCGAGCGGGCTACCTACGAGCAGTACTTC. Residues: CASSRERATYEQYF.

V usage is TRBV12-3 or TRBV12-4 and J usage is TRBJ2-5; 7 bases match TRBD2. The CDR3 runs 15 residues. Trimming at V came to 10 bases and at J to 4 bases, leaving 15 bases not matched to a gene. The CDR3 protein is CATIRGAGVTETQYF. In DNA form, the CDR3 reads TGTGCCACCATCCGAGGGGCGGGAGTGACAGAGACCCAGTACTTC.

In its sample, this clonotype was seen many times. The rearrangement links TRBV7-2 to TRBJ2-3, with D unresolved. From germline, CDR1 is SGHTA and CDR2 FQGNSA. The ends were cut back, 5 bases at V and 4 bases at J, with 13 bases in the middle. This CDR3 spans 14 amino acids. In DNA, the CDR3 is TGTGCCAGCAGCCGGGTGTTGGGGTCAGATACGCAGTATTTT. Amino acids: CASSRVLGSDTQYF.

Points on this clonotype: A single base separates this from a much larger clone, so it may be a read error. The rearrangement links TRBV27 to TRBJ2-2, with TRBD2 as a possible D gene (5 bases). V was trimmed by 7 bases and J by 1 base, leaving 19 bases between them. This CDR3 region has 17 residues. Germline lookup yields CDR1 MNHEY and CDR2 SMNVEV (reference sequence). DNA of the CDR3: TGTGCCAGCATCTCGGGCTTTGCGGGCCTGAACACCGGGGAGCTGTTTTTT. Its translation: CASISGFAGLNTGELFF.

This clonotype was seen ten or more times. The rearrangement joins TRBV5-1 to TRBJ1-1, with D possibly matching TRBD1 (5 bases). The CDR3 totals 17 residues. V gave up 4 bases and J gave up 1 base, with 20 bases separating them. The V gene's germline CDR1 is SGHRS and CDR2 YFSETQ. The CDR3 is CASSPQLGQLKNTEAFF. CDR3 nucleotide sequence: TGCGCCAGCAGCCCACAGTTGGGGCAACTTAAGAACACTGAAGCTTTCTTT. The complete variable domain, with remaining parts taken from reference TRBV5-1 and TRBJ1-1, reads KAGVTQTPRYLIKTRGQQVTLSCSPISGHRSVSWYQQTPGQGLQFLFEYFSETQRNKGNFPGRFSGRQFSNSRSEMNVSTLELGDSALYLCASSPQLGQLKNTEAFFGQGTRLTVV.

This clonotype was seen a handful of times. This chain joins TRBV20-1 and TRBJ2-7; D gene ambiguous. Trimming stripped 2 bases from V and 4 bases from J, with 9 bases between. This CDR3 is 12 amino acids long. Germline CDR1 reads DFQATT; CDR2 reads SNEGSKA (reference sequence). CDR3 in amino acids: CSARSVQYEQYF. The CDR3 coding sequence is TGCAGTGCTAGAAGTGTACAGTACGAGCAGTACTTC.

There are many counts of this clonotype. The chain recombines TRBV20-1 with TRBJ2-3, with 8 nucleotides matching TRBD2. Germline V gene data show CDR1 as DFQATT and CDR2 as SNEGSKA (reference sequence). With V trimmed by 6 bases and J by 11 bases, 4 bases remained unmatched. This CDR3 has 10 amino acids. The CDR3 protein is CSAVLAGQYF. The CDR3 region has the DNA TGCAGTGCAGTTCTAGCGGGGCAGTATTTT.

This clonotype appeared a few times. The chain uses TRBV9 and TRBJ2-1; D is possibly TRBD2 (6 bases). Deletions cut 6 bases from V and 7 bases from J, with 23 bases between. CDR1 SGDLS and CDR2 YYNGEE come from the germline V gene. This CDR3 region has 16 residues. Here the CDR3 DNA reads TGTGCCAGCACGCTTGGGACTTCTAATTCCGAAAATGAGCAGTTCTTC. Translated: CASTLGTSNSENEQFF.

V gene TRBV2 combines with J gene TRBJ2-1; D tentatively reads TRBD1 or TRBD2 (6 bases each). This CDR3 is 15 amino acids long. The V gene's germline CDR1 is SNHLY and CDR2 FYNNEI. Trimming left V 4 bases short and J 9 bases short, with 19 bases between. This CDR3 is CASSGVRGGSGEQFF. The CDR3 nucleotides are TGTGCCAGCAGTGGGGTGAGAGGGGGTAGCGGTGAGCAGTTCTTC.

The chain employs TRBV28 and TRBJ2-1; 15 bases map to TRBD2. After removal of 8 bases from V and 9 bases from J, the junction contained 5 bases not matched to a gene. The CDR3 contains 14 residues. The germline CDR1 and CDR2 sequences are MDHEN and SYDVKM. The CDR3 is CASSGLAGGTEQFF. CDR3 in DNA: TGTGCCAGCTCCGGACTAGCGGGAGGGACTGAGCAGTTCTTC.

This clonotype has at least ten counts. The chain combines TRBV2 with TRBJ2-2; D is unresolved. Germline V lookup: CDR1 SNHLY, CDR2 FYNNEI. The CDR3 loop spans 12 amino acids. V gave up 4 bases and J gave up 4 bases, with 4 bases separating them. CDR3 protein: CASSVVTGELFF. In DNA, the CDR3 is TGTGCCAGCAGTGTGGTCACCGGGGAGCTGTTTTTT.